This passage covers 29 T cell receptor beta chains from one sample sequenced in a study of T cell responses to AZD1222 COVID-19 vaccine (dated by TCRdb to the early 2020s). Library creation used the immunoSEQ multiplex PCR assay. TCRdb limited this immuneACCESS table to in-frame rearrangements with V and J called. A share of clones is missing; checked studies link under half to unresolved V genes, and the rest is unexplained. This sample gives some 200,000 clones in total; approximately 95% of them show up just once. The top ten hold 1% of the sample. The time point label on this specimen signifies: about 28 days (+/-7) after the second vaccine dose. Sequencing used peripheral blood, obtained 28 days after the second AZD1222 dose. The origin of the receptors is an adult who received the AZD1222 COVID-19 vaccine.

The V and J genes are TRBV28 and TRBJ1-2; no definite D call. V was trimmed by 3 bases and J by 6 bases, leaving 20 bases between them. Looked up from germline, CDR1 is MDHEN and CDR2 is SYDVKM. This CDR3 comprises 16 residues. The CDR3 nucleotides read TGTGCCAGCAGTTTTCTAGCGAGCGGGCTATCGGATGGCTACACCTTC. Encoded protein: CASSFLASGLSDGYTF.

The CDR3 region has the DNA TGTGCCAGCAGTGACCTAGCGGGGGTGGCCTACAATGAGCAGTTCTTC. Its protein is CASSDLAGVAYNEQFF. The chain employs TRBV6-4 and TRBJ2-1; 10 bases align to TRBD2. The CDR3 is 16 residues long. CDR1 is MRHNA, CDR2 SNTAGT, per germline. The ends lost 2 bases at V and 2 bases at J; junction bases unmatched: 3.

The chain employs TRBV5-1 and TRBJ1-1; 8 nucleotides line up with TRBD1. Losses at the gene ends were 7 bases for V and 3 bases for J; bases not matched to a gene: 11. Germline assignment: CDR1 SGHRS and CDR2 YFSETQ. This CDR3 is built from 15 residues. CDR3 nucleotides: TGCGCCAGCGGCGGGACAGGCACTCTTGACACTGAAGCTTTCTTT. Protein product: CASGGTGTLDTEAFF.

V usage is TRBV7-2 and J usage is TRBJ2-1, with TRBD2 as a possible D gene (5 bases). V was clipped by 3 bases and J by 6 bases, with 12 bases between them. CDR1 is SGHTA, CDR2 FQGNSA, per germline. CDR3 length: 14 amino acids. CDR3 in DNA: TGTGCCAGCAGCTTCAGTTCCGGGGTCAATGAGCAGTTCTTC. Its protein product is CASSFSSGVNEQFF.

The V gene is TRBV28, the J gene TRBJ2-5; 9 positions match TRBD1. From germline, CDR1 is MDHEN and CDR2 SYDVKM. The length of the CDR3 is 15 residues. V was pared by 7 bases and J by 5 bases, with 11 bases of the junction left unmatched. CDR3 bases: TGTGCCAGCACACGCCCGGGACAGGGAACGGAGACCCAGTACTTC. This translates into CASTRPGQGTETQYF. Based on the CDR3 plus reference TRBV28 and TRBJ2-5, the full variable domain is DVKVTQSSRYLVKRTGEKVFLECVQDMDHENMFWYRQDPGLGLRLIYFSYDVKMKEKGDIPEGYSVSREKKERFSLILESASTNQTSMYLCASTRPGQGTETQYFGPGTRLLVL.

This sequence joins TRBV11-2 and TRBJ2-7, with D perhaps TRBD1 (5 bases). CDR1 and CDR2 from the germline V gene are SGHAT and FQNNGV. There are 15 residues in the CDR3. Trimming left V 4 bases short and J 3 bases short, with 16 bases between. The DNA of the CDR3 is TGTGCCAGCAGCTCCCTGGCAGGGCCTTTCTACGAGCAGTACTTC. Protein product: CASSSLAGPFYEQYF.

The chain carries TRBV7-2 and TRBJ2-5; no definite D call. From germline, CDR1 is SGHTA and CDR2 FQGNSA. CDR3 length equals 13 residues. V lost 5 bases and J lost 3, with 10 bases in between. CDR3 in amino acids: CASSPGSEETQYF. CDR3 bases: TGTGCCAGCAGCCCAGGCTCCGAAGAGACCCAGTACTTC.

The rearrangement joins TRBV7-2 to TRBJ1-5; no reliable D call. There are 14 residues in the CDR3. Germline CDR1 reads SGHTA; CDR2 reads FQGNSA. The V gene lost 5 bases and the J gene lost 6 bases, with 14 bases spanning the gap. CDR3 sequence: CASSPVGGPQPQHF. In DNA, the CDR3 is TGTGCCAGCAGCCCCGTGGGTGGGCCTCAGCCCCAGCATTTT.

This CDR3 reads CASSESNLRRGGQPQHF. The CDR3 nucleotides read TGCGCCAGCAGTGAGTCGAATTTGAGAAGGGGAGGTCAGCCCCAGCATTTT. This chain connects TRBV10-2 to TRBJ1-5, with a tentative D call TRBD1 (5 bases). This CDR3 has 17 amino acids. V gave up 0 bases and J gave up 6 bases, with 18 bases separating them. Germline V gene data show CDR1 as WSHSY and CDR2 as SAAADI.

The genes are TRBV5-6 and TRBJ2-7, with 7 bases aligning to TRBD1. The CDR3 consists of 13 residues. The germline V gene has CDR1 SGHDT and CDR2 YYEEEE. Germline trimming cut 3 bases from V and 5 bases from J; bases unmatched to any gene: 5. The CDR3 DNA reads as TGTGCCAGCAGCTATGACAGGGATCACGAGCAGTACTTC. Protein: CASSYDRDHEQYF. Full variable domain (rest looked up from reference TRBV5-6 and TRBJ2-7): DAGVTQSPTHLIKTRGQQVTLRCSPKSGHDTVSWYQQALGQGPQFIFQYYEEEERQRGNFPDRFSGHQFPNYSSELNVNALLLGDSALYLCASSYDRDHEQYFGPGTRLTVT.

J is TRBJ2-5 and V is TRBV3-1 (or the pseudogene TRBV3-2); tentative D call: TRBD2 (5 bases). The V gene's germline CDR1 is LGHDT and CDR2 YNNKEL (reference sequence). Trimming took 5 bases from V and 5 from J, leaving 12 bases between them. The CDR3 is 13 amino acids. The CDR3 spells CASSFGRGETQYF. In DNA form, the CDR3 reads TGTGCCAGCAGCTTTGGAAGAGGGGAGACCCAGTACTTC.

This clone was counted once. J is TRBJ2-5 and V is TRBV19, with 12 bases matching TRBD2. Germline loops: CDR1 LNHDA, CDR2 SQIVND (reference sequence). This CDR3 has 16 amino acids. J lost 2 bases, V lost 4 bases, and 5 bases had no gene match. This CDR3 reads CASSNPGTSGQETQYF. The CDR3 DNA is TGTGCCAGTAGTAACCCCGGGACTAGCGGGCAAGAGACCCAGTACTTC.

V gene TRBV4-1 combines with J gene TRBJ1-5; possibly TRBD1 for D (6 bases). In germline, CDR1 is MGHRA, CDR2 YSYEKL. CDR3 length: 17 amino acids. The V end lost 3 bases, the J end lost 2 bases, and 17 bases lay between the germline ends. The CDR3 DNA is TGCGCCAGCAGCCAGCTCTCAGGGGTTAGAGGCAATCAGCCCCAGCATTTT. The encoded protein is CASSQLSGVRGNQPQHF.

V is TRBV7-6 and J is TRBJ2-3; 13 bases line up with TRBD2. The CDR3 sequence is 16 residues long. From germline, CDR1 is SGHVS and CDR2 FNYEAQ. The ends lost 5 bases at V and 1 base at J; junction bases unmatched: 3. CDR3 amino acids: CASSKGLAGGTDTQYF. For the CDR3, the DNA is TGTGCCAGCAGCAAAGGACTAGCGGGGGGCACAGATACGCAGTATTTT. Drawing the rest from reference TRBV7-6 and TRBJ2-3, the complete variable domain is GAGVSQSPRYKVTKRGQDVALRCDPISGHVSLYWYRQALGQGPEFLTYFNYEAQQDKSGLPNDRFSAERPEGSISTLTIQRTEQRDSAMYRCASSKGLAGGTDTQYFGPGTRLTVL.

As DNA, the CDR3 is TGTGCCAGCAGCTTAGGCACAGGGGCCTATCAGCCCCAGCATTTT. This gives the protein CASSLGTGAYQPQHF. The chain uses TRBV7-6 and TRBJ1-5, with 7 bases identical to TRBD1. This CDR3 is 15 amino acids long. Germline CDR1 reads SGHVS; CDR2 reads FNYEAQ. With 1 base clipped from V and 5 bases from J, the junction kept 5 bases outside the gene matches.

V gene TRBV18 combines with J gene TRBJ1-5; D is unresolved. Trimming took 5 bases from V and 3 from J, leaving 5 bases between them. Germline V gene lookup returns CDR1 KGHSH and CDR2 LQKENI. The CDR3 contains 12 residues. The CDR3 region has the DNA TGTGCCAGCTCAAACCTCAATCAGCCCCAGCATTTT. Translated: CASSNLNQPQHF.

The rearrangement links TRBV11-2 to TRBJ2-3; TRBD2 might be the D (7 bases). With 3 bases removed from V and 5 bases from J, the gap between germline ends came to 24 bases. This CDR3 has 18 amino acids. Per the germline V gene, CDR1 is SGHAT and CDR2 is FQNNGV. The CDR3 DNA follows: TGTGCCAGCAGCTTGGGCCGGGGGGCCCTGCTTGCGGGAGATACGCAGTATTTT. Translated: CASSLGRGALLAGDTQYF.

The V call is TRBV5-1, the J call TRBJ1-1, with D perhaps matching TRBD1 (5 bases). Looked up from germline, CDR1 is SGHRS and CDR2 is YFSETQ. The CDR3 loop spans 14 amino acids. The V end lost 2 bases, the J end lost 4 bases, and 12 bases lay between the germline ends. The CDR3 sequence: CASSFSGAGTEAFF. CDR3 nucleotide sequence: TGCGCCAGCAGCTTTTCCGGGGCTGGCACTGAAGCTTTCTTT. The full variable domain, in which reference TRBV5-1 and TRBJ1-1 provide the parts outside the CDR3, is KAGVTQTPRYLIKTRGQQVTLSCSPISGHRSVSWYQQTPGQGLQFLFEYFSETQRNKGNFPGRFSGRQFSNSRSEMNVSTLELGDSALYLCASSFSGAGTEAFFGQGTRLTVV.

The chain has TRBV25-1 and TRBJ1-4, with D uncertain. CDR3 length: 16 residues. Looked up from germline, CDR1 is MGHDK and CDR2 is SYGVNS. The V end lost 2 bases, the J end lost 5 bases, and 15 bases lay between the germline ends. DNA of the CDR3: TGTGCCAGCAGTGAAGTGAGTGGGATGGGGAATGAAAAACTGTTTTTT. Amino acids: CASSEVSGMGNEKLFF.

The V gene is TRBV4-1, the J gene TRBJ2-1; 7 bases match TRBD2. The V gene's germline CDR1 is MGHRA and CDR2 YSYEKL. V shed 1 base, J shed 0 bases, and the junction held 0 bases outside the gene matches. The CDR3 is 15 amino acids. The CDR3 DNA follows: TGCGCCAGCAGCCAAGGCGGGAGCTCCTACAATGAGCAGTTCTTC. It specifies CASSQGGSSYNEQFF.

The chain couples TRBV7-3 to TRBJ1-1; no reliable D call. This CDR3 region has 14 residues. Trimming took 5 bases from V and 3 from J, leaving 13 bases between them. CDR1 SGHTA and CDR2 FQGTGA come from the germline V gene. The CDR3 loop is CASSVASGDTEAFF. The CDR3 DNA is TGTGCCAGCAGCGTCGCAAGTGGGGACACTGAAGCTTTCTTT.

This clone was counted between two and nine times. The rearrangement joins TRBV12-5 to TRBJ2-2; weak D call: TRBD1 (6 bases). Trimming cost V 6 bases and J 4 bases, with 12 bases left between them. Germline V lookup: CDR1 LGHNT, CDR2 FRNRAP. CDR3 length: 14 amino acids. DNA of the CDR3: TGTGCTAGTGGCCGGGGACACGCCACCGGGGAGCTGTTTTTT. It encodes CASGRGHATGELFF.

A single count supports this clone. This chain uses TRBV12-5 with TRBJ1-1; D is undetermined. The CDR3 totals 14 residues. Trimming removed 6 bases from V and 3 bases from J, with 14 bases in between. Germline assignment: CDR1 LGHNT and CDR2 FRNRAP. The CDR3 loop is CASGRGGVDTEAFF. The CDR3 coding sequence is TGTGCTAGTGGCCGCGGTGGAGTGGACACTGAAGCTTTCTTT.

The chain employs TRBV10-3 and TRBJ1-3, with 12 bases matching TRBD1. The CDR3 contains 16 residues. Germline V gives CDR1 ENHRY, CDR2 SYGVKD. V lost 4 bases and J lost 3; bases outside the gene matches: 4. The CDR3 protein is CAISGGTGGVGNTIYF. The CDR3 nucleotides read TGTGCCATCAGTGGAGGGACAGGGGGCGTTGGAAACACCATATATTTT.

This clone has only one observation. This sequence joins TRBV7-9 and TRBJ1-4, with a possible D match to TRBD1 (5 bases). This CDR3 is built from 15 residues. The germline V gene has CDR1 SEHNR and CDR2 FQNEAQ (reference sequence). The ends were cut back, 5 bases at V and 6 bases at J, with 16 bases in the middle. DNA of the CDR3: TGTGCCAGCAGCCCCCCCGGAGGGGCCGATGAAAAACTGTTTTTT. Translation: CASSPPGGADEKLFF.

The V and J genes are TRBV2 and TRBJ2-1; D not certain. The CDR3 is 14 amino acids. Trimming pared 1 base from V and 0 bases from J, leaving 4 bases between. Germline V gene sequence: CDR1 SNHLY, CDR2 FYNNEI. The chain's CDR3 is CASSEGGSYNEQFF. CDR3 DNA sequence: TGTGCCAGCAGTGAAGGGGGCTCCTACAATGAGCAGTTCTTC.

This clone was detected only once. Here the CDR3 DNA reads TGTGCCAGCTCACCAATGACCGTGACAACTAATGAAAAACTGTTTTTT. Protein product: CASSPMTVTTNEKLFF. The chain is built from TRBV18 and TRBJ1-4, with D hard to call. The V and J ends lost 2 bases and 0 bases respectively, with 10 bases between them. This CDR3 has 16 amino acids. The germline V gene encodes CDR1 KGHSH and CDR2 LQKENI.

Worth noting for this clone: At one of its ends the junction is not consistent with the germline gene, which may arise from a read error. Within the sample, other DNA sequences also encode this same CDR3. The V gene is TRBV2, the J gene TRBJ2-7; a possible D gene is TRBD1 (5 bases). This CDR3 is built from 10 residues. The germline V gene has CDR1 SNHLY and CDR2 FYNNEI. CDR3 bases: TGTGCCAGCCAGGGCTACGAGCAGTACTTT. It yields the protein CASQGYEQYF.

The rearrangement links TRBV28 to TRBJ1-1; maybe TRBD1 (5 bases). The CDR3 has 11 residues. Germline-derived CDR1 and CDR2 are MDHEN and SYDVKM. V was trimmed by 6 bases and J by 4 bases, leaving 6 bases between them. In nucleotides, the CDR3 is TGTGCCAGCAGGGGGGTCACTGAAGCTTTCTTT. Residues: CASRGVTEAFF.